A selection of T cell receptor beta chains follows, all from one sample in a study of technical replicates of blood from four donors. Profiled with immunoSEQ multiplex PCR; TCRdb holds only in-frame clones, not every one. Of some 70,000 clones detected, approximately 93% appear once; the ten largest clones hold 4.7%. The sequenced sample was PBMCs. The source is a human donor in good health. Some clones in this sample may be carry-over from other donors' samples. The CDR3 runs from the conserved cysteine through the conserved F or W. A D gene is named only where the DNA matches it firmly. Not all rows give a size; the values are once, few, many and, for expanded clones, a class.

J gene	D gene	V gene	clone size	CDR3 DNA	CDR3 protein
TRBJ2-7	TRBD1	TRBV5-1	NA	TGCGCCAGCAAGCAGGGGGTTTCAAGTGACGAGCAGTACTTC	CASKQGVSSDEQYF
TRBJ1-3	TRBD1	TRBV9	NA	TGTGCCAGCAGCGAGACGGACAGGGGGCTCGGAAACACCATATATTTT	CASSETDRGLGNTIYF
TRBJ1-2	NA	TRBV2	few	TGTGCCAGCAGTGAAGGGACTTATGGCTACACCTTC	CASSEGTYGYTF
TRBJ1-3	NA	TRBV10-3	NA	TGTGCCATCAGTGAGGGCCGGGGGGGAAACACCATATATTTT	CAISEGRGGNTIYF
TRBJ2-7	NA	TRBV6-6	NA	TGTGCCAGCAGGACTGGCTACGAGCAGTACTTC	CASRTGYEQYF
TRBJ2-2	TRBD2	TRBV5-1	NA	TGCGCCAGCAGCATCGGACTAGCGGACACCGGGGAGCTGTTTTTT	CASSIGLADTGELFF
TRBJ2-5	TRBD2	TRBV9	NA	TGTGCCAGCAGCGTAGATCCCGGGGGGGCGGGAGAGACCCAGTACTTC	CASSVDPGGAGETQYF
TRBJ2-2	NA	TRBV5-1	NA	TGCGCCAGCAGTTTGACATCTTTACCCTGGGAGCTGTTTTTT	CASSLTSLPWELFF
TRBJ1-1	NA	TRBV28	NA	TGTGCCAGCAGTTTCAGGGGGAACACTGAAGCTTTCTTT	CASSFRGNTEAFF
TRBJ1-1	NA	TRBV2	NA	TGTGCCAGCAGTGAATCTGCTGAAGCTTTCTTT	CASSESAEAFF
TRBJ1-5	NA	TRBV4-2	NA	TGTGCCAGCAGCCAAGACGGCACGGGGAATCAGCCCCAGCATTTT	CASSQDGTGNQPQHF
TRBJ1-1	NA	TRBV5-4	NA	TGTGCCAGCAGCTTGGCTCTGAACACTGAAGCTTTCTTT	CASSLALNTEAFF
TRBJ1-5	NA	TRBV30	few	TGTGCCTGGAGTGAGACAGGTTATCAGCCCCAGCATTTT	CAWSETGYQPQHF
TRBJ2-7	NA	TRBV4-3	NA	TGCGCCAGCAGCCAGGATCGACTAGGTTACGAGCAGTACTTC	CASSQDRLGYEQYF
TRBJ1-4	TRBD1	TRBV18	NA	TGTGCCAGCTCACCAGGACAGGCAACTAATGAAAAACTGTTTTTT	CASSPGQATNEKLFF
TRBJ2-7	NA	TRBV9	NA	TGTGCCAGCAGCGTACTCGGCGGATCCTACGAGCAGTACTTC	CASSVLGGSYEQYF
TRBJ1-1	NA	TRBV5-4	NA	TGTGCCAGCAGCTTATTTCGGGGGGCCCGGATCAGCCCTGAAGCTTTCTTT	CASSLFRGARISPEAFF
TRBJ2-7	TRBD1	TRBV30	NA	TGTGCCTGGAGTGTTCCGGGACAGGGGTACTTC	CAWSVPGQGYF
TRBJ2-2	NA	TRBV7-9	NA	TGTGCCAGCAGCTTAGTGGGCAGTGCGCTGAACACCGGGGAGCTGTTTTTT	CASSLVGSALNTGELFF
TRBJ2-1	NA	TRBV15	NA	TGTGCCACCAGCAGAGGCCGGTTGAGCCCGGAGCAGTTCTTC	CATSRGRLSPEQFF
TRBJ2-1	NA	TRBV4-2	NA	TGTGCCAGCAGCCAATTAGACAGAAACCCGAGTGAGCAGTTCTTC	CASSQLDRNPSEQFF
TRBJ2-5	NA	TRBV9	once	TGTGCCAGCAGCGTAGCAGCGCGGGAGACCCAGTACTTC	CASSVAARETQYF
TRBJ1-2	NA	TRBV10-3	once	TGTGCCATCAGCCGTACAGGGCCCTATGGCTACACCTTC	CAISRTGPYGYTF
TRBJ2-1	TRBD2	TRBV29-1	NA	TGCAGCGCCTCGAAGACTAGCGGGGGGGCCACGCAAAGGAATGAGCAGTTCTTC	CSASKTSGGATQRNEQFF
TRBJ2-5	NA	TRBV4-3	NA	TGCGCCAGCAGCCAAGGTGGGGCAGGGAGGGAGACCCAGTACTTC	CASSQGGAGRETQYF
TRBJ2-3	TRBD2	TRBV15	NA	TGTGCCACCAGCAGAGGTCTCCTTTTGCGGGGGGGCTCGGATACGCAGTATTTT	CATSRGLLLRGGSDTQYF
TRBJ2-5	TRBD1	TRBV27	NA	TGTGCCAGCAGTTTAGGGACAGGGCCGTTGGGGACCCAGTACTTC	CASSLGTGPLGTQYF
TRBJ2-3	NA	TRBV19	once	TGTGCCAGTAGTATAGAGGCGGGAGATACGCAGTATTTT	CASSIEAGDTQYF
TRBJ1-5	TRBD1	TRBV5-8	NA	TGTGCCAGCAGCGACAGGGTTAGTAGCAATCAGCCCCAGCATTTT	CASSDRVSSNQPQHF
TRBJ2-3	NA	TRBV7-3	NA	TGTGCCAGCAGCTTACTTCCAGGGACTGAGGCTACGCAGTATTTT	CASSLLPGTEATQYF
TRBJ2-5	TRBD2	TRBV5-1	NA	TGCGCCAGCAGCTTGGTCCCCAGCGGGAGATCAGAGACCCAGTACTTC	CASSLVPSGRSETQYF
TRBJ2-7	NA	TRBV29-1	NA	TGCAGCGTTGAAACCTTGAGCGGGCTAAGCTCCTACGAGCAGTACTTC	CSVETLSGLSSYEQYF
TRBJ1-1	NA	TRBV18	NA	TGTGCCAGCTCACCGAGGCTGGTGGCTGAAGCTTTCTTT	CASSPRLVAEAFF
TRBJ2-3	NA	TRBV9	once	TGTGCCAGCAGCGGACAGGTTGGCGCAGATACGCAGTATTTT	CASSGQVGADTQYF
TRBJ1-1	NA	TRBV5-4	NA	TGTGCCAGCAGCTTGAAAGGGGGTTCGAACACTGAAGCTTTCTTT	CASSLKGGSNTEAFF
TRBJ1-1	NA	TRBV30	NA	TGTGCCTGGGAACGGGGGGGCTCTGGTTGGGGCACTGAAGCTTTCTTT	CAWERGGSGWGTEAFF
TRBJ2-2	NA	TRBV5-4	NA	TGTGCCAGCAGCTCCCCGGCTAGCGAGAACACCGGGGAGCTGTTTTTT	CASSSPASENTGELFF
TRBJ1-1	NA	TRBV30	NA	TGTGCCTGGAGTCCAGGCACTGAAGCTTTCTTT	CAWSPGTEAFF
TRBJ2-2	TRBD1	TRBV7-8	NA	TGTGCCAGCAGCTTTCGAAGGGGGCTGCGCACCGGGGAGCTGTTTTTT	CASSFRRGLRTGELFF
TRBJ1-1	TRBD1	TRBV13	NA	TGTGCCAGCAATACGGGACAGGGTGACACTGAAGCTTTCTTT	CASNTGQGDTEAFF
TRBJ1-1	NA	TRBV6-6	NA	TGTGCCAGCACGTTACAGGTCCAAGGCTCTTCTGAAGCTTTCTTT	CASTLQVQGSSEAFF
TRBJ1-1	TRBD1	TRBV7-8	NA	TGTGCCAGCAGTCAGGGGGCCGCTGAAGCTTTCTTT	CASSQGAAEAFF
TRBJ2-2	TRBD2	TRBV27	NA	TGTGCCAGCAGGGGGGGGACTAGCTGGGGGGAGCTGTTTTTT	CASRGGTSWGELFF
TRBJ1-1	NA	TRBV19	NA	TGTGCCAGTAGTTTGGGACTGATGCCCTATGAAGCTTTCTTT	CASSLGLMPYEAFF
TRBJ2-1	TRBD2	TRBV18	once	TGTGCCAGCTCCCGACTAGCGGGAGGTGTCTACAATGAGCAGTTCTTC	CASSRLAGGVYNEQFF
TRBJ2-5	NA	TRBV7-9	NA	TGTGCCAGCAGACGTCAACTGCAAGAGACCCAGTACTTC	CASRRQLQETQYF
TRBJ2-7	TRBD2	TRBV4-2	NA	TGTGCCAGCAGCCAGAGGACACGGACTAGCGGGGGGGCCATCGTCGAGCAGTACTTC	CASSQRTRTSGGAIVEQYF
TRBJ2-7	NA	TRBV13	NA	TGTGCCAGCAGCTACCAACCGGGACACACAACGGAGCAGTACTTC	CASSYQPGHTTEQYF